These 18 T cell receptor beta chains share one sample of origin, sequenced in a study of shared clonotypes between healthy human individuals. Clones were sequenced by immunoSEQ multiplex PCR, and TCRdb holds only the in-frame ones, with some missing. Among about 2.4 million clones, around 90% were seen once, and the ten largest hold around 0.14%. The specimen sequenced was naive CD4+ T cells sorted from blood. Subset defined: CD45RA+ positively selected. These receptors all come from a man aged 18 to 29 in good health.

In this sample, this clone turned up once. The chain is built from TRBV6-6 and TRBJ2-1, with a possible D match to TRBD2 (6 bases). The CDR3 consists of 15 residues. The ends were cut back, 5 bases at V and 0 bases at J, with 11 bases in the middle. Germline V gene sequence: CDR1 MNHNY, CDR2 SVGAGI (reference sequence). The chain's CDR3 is CASSPLALSYNEQFF. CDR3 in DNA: TGTGCCAGCAGTCCACTAGCCCTCTCCTACAATGAGCAGTTCTTC.

The CDR3: CASSQDLRGRTEAFF. CDR3 nucleotides: TGTGCCAGCAGCCAAGATCTCAGGGGGAGAACTGAAGCTTTCTTT. The chain links TRBV4-2 to TRBJ1-1; 7 nucleotides match TRBD1. Germline V gene sequence: CDR1 LGHNA, CDR2 YNFKEQ. The CDR3 runs to 15 residues. The J segment lost 5 bases and the V segment lost 0 bases, leaving 6 bases of the junction unmatched.

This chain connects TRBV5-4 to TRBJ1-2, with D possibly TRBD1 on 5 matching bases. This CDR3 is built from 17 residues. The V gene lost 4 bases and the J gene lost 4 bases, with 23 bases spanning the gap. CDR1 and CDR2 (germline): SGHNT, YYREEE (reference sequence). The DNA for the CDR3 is TGTGCCAGCAGCCGCCGGGGCGGGGATCTCCCCGGCTATGGCTACACCTTC. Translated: CASSRRGGDLPGYGYTF.

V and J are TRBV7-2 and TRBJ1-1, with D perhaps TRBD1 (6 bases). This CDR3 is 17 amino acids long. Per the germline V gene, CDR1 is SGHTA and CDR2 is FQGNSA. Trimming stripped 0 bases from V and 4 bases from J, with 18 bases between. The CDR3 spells CASSLAIGQGRSTEAFF. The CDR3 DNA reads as TGTGCCAGCAGCTTAGCGATTGGCCAGGGGCGATCCACTGAAGCTTTCTTT.

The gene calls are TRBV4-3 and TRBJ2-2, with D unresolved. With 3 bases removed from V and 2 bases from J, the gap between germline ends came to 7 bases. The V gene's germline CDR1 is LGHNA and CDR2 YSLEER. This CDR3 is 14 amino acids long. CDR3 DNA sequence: TGCGCCAGCAGCCAGTCAATTAACACCGGGGAGCTGTTTTTT. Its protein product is CASSQSINTGELFF.

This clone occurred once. The CDR3 nucleotides are TGTGCCTGGAATCAGGGGGGTGCAGATACGCAGTATTTT. Protein sequence: CAWNQGGADTQYF. V usage is TRBV30 and J usage is TRBJ2-3; weak D call: TRBD1 (7 bases). The germline CDR1 and CDR2 sequences are GTSNPN and SVGIG (reference sequence). V was clipped by 4 bases and J by 4 bases, with 12 bases between them. This CDR3 has 13 residues.

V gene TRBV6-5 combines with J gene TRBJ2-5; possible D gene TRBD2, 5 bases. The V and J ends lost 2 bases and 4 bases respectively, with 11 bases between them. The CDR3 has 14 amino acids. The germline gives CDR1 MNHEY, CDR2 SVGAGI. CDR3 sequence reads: CASSYIGGRETQYF. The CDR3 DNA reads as TGTGCCAGCAGTTACATTGGCGGGCGAGAGACCCAGTACTTC.

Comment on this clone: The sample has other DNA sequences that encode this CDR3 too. The CDR3 DNA sequence: TGTGCCATCAGTGAAAGTCTCAACACCGGGGAGCTGTTTTTT. Encoded protein: CAISESLNTGELFF. The rearrangement joins TRBV10-3 to TRBJ2-2; D call uncertain. Germline loops: CDR1 ENHRY, CDR2 SYGVKD. Trimming stripped 3 bases from V and 2 bases from J, with 7 bases between. This CDR3 contains 14 residues.

CDR3 in amino acids: CAISEGRNEQFF. The CDR3 DNA follows: TGTGCCATCAGTGAAGGTAGGAATGAGCAGTTCTTC. The chain recombines TRBV10-3 with TRBJ2-1, with D unresolved. With 3 bases removed from V and 7 bases from J, the gap between germline ends came to 7 bases. Germline CDR1 and CDR2: ENHRY and SYGVKD. The CDR3 has 12 amino acids.

This CDR3 reads CASSLSGGASTDTQYF. As DNA, the CDR3 is TGCGCCAGCAGCCTTAGCGGGGGGGCAAGCACAGATACGCAGTATTTT. J is TRBJ2-3 and V is TRBV5-1; TRBD2 matches at 11 bases. In germline, CDR1 is SGHRS, CDR2 YFSETQ. Trimming took 4 bases from V and 0 from J; bases not matched to a gene: 4. CDR3 length equals 16 residues.

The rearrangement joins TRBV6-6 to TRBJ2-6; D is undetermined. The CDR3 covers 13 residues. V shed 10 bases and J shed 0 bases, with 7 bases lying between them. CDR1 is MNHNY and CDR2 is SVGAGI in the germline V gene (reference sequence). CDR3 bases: TGTGCCACCAAGGCCTCTGGGGCCAACGTCCTGACTTTC. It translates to CATKASGANVLTF.

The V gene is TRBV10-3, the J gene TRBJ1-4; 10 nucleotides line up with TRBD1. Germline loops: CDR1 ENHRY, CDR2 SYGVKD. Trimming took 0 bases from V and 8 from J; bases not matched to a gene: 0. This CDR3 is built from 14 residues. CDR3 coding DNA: TGTGCCATCAGTGAGTCGGGACAGGGGGAAAAACTGTTTTTT. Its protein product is CAISESGQGEKLFF.

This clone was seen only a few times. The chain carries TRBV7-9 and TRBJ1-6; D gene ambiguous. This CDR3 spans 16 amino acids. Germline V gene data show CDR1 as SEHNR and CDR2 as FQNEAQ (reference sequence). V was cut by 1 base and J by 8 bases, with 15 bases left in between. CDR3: CASSLELGLGDSPLHF. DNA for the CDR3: TGTGCCAGCAGCTTAGAACTGGGGTTAGGCGATTCACCCCTCCACTTT.

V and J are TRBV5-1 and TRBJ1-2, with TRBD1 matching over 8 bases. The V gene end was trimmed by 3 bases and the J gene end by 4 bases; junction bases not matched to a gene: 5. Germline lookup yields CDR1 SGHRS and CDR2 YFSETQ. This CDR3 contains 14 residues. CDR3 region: CASSSDRAPYGYTF. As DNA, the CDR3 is TGCGCCAGCAGCTCGGACAGGGCCCCCTATGGCTACACCTTC.

The CDR3 here is CASSYPPGGISDTQYF. CDR3 nucleotide sequence: TGTGCCAGCAGTTACCCCCCCGGGGGGATCTCAGATACGCAGTATTTT. The rearrangement uses TRBV6-6 and TRBJ2-3; TRBD2 agrees at 7 bases. V lost 2 bases and J lost 4; bases outside the gene matches: 9. Germline values: CDR1 MNHNY, CDR2 SVGAGI (reference sequence). The CDR3 contains 16 residues.

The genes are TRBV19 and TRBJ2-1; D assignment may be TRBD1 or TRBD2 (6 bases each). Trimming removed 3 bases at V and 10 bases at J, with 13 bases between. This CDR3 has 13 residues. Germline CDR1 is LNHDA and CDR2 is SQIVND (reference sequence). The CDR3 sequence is CASSIQGGIEQFF. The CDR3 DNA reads TGTGCCAGTAGTATTCAAGGGGGGATAGAGCAGTTCTTC.

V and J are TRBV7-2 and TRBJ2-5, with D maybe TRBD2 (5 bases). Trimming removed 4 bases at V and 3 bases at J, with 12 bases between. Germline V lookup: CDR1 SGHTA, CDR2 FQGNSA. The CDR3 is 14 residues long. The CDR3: CASSSGSWEETQYF. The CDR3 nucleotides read TGTGCCAGCAGCTCGGGAAGTTGGGAAGAGACCCAGTACTTC.

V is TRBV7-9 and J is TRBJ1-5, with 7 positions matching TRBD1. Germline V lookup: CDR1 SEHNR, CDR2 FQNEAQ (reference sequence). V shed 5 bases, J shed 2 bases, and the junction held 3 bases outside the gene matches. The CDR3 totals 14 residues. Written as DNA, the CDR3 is TGTGCCAGCAGCCGACAGGGTGGCAATCAGCCCCAGCATTTT. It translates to CASSRQGGNQPQHF.